The 18 T cell receptor beta chains below all came from one sample that was sequenced in a study of cytomegalovirus exposure and HLA in healthy donors. PCR amplification relied on 60 Vbeta primers (plus 13 Jbeta primers). Using immunoSEQ multiplex PCR, the repertoire was profiled, and TCRdb retains in-frame clones only, with some absent. Of 70,000 to 80,000 clones listed, about 78% were seen once; the top ten hold 7.5% to 10%. The specimen sequenced was PBMCs. The receptors were gathered from a woman between 35 and 50 years old in good health and CMV-seropositive.

The chain carries TRBV19 and TRBJ1-2; 8 bases are a match to TRBD1. Germline CDR1 is LNHDA and CDR2 is SQIVND (reference sequence). J gave up 8 bases and V 7 bases, and 12 bases lay outside the gene matches. This CDR3 spans 14 amino acids. In nucleotides, the CDR3 is TGTGCCAGTACCTACAAACAGGGGGAAAGGGGCTACACCTTC. Translation: CASTYKQGERGYTF.

This clone was counted a few times. The rearrangement links TRBV13 to TRBJ2-7; 7 bases map to TRBD2. V trimming: 0 bases; J trimming: 0 bases; junction bases outside the gene matches: 8. Germline assignment: CDR1 PRHDT and CDR2 FYEKMQ (reference sequence). CDR3 length equals 17 residues. CDR3 loop: CASSLGSGGFLSYEQYF. Written as DNA, the CDR3 is TGTGCCAGCAGCTTAGGATCCGGGGGGTTCCTCTCCTACGAGCAGTACTTC. The entire variable domain, with the rest obtained from reference TRBV13 and TRBJ2-7, is as follows: AAGVIQSPRHLIKEKRETATLKCYPIPRHDTVYWYQQGPGQDPQFLISFYEKMQSDKGSIPDRFSAQQFSDYHSELNMSSLELGDSALYFCASSLGSGGFLSYEQYFGPGTRLTVT.

This clone has more than one count but fewer than ten. The rearrangement links TRBV19 to TRBJ2-2; tentatively, D is TRBD1 (5 bases). Germline-derived CDR1 and CDR2 are LNHDA and SQIVND (reference sequence). CDR3 size: 14 residues. V was trimmed by 7 bases and J by 3 bases, leaving 12 bases between them. CDR3 residues: CASNIQGDTGELFF. The CDR3, as DNA: TGTGCCAGTAACATCCAGGGCGACACCGGGGAGCTGTTTTTT.

The chain uses TRBV28 and TRBJ2-1; 10 positions match TRBD2. Trimming cost V 7 bases and J 4 bases; bases outside gene matches: 4. This CDR3 contains 14 residues. The germline CDR1 and CDR2 sequences are MDHEN and SYDVKM. CDR3 nucleotide sequence: TGTGCCAGCATTCAGCGGGGGGGTTACAATGAGCAGTTCTTC. It specifies CASIQRGGYNEQFF.

The chain recombines TRBV7-2 with TRBJ1-6; D gene unclear. This CDR3 is 15 amino acids long. With 2 bases removed from V and 7 bases from J, the gap between germline ends came to 12 bases. Germline lookup yields CDR1 SGHTA and CDR2 FQGNSA. The chain's CDR3 is CASSLPGRRNSPLHF. The CDR3 coding sequence is TGTGCCAGCAGCTTACCGGGTCGTCGGAATTCACCCCTCCACTTT.

This chain joins TRBV6-1 and TRBJ1-1; 9 bases map to TRBD1. The CDR3 extends over 15 amino acids. Germline CDR1 MNHNS, CDR2 SASEGT. Germline trimming cut 4 bases from V and 6 bases from J; bases unmatched to any gene: 9. The CDR3 reads CASSALTGGWAEAFF. CDR3 coding DNA: TGTGCCAGCAGTGCACTGACAGGGGGTTGGGCTGAAGCTTTCTTT.

J is TRBJ1-5 and V is TRBV2; weak D call: TRBD1 (6 bases). V dropped 2 bases and J dropped 2 bases, with 7 bases sitting between them. The CDR3 covers 14 residues. CDR1 SNHLY and CDR2 FYNNEI come from the germline V gene. The CDR3 nucleotides read TGTGCCAGCAGTGAACCAGGGGGCAATCAGCCCCAGCATTTT. Protein sequence: CASSEPGGNQPQHF.

V gene TRBV9 combines with J gene TRBJ2-5, with TRBD1 identical over 8 bases. CDR3 length equals 15 residues. Trimming cost V 0 bases and J 5 bases; bases outside gene matches: 6. The germline gives CDR1 SGDLS, CDR2 YYNGEE. The CDR3 nucleotides are TGTGCCAGCAGCGTAGCTACCAGGGGGCAGGAGACCCAGTACTTC. Amino acid sequence: CASSVATRGQETQYF.

The chain recombines TRBV18 with TRBJ2-3, with TRBD2 identical over 9 bases. The V gene's germline CDR1 is KGHSH and CDR2 LQKENI. CDR3 length equals 16 residues. J was trimmed by 3 bases and V by 2 bases; bases with no gene match: 6. Written as DNA, the CDR3 is TGTGCCAGCTCACCAGGAAATAGCGGGGGTACAGATACGCAGTATTTT. It is translated as CASSPGNSGGTDTQYF.

This clone was observed once. This rearrangement joins TRBV18 to TRBJ2-3, with D unresolved. Germline CDR1 is KGHSH and CDR2 is LQKENI. Trimming took 3 bases from V and 2 from J, leaving 15 bases between them. There are 16 residues in the CDR3. The CDR3 loop is CASSPRLKQTTDTQYF. The CDR3 DNA reads as TGTGCCAGCTCACCGCGTTTAAAGCAAACCACAGATACGCAGTATTTT.

The chain carries TRBV5-5 and TRBJ2-2; 9 bases map to TRBD2. Per germline, CDR1 SGHKS and CDR2 YYEKEE (reference sequence). The CDR3 extends over 16 amino acids. V was clipped by 1 base and J by 4 bases; unmatched bases: 5. The CDR3 here is CASSLWRGGATGELFF. DNA for the CDR3: TGTGCCAGCAGCTTGTGGCGGGGGGGCGCCACCGGGGAGCTGTTTTTT. Complete variable domain (other parts from reference TRBV5-5 and TRBJ2-2): DAGVTQSPTHLIKTRGQQVTLRCSPISGHKSVSWYQQVLGQGPQFIFQYYEKEERGRGNFPDRFSARQFPNYSSELNVNALLLGDSALYLCASSLWRGGATGELFFGEGSRLTVL.

This clone has a handful of counts. This chain connects TRBV30 to TRBJ2-5; the D gene is possibly TRBD2 (5 bases). The CDR3 is 14 amino acids. Germline V CDR1 and CDR2: GTSNPN, SVGIG (reference sequence). The V end lost 2 bases, the J end lost 4 bases, and 14 bases lay between the germline ends. The CDR3 reads CAWSLGAAGETQYF. In DNA, the CDR3 is TGTGCCTGGAGTCTAGGAGCGGCGGGAGAGACCCAGTACTTC. The whole variable domain, remainder taken from reference TRBV30 and TRBJ2-5, is SQTIHQWPATLVQPVGSPLSLECTVEGTSNPNLYWYRQAAGRGLQLLFYSVGIGQISSEVPQNLSASRPQDRQFILSSKKLLLSDSGFYLCAWSLGAAGETQYFGPGTRLLVL.

V and J are TRBV6-4 and TRBJ2-2, with D unresolved. This CDR3 has 15 residues. Germline values: CDR1 MRHNA, CDR2 SNTAGT. Trimming removed 4 bases at V and 4 bases at J, with 13 bases between. This chain's CDR3 is CASSVETSTTGELFF. The CDR3 DNA follows: TGTGCCAGCAGTGTCGAGACTTCAACCACCGGGGAGCTGTTTTTT.

The chain links TRBV9 to TRBJ2-2, with a weak D call TRBD1 (5 bases). CDR1 and CDR2 from the germline V gene are SGDLS and YYNGEE. The CDR3 has 15 amino acids. V was pared by 5 bases and J by 2 bases, with 13 bases between. The CDR3 region is CASSKRTQNTGELFF. CDR3 in DNA: TGTGCCAGCAGTAAAAGGACACAAAACACCGGGGAGCTGTTTTTT.

V is TRBV30 and J is TRBJ1-5; tentative D call: TRBD1 (5 bases). The CDR3 contains 13 residues. Germline CDR1 reads GTSNPN; CDR2 reads SVGIG (reference sequence). V was clipped by 1 base and J by 3 bases, with 7 bases between them. CDR3 sequence: CAWSDRFNQPQHF. The CDR3 DNA is TGTGCCTGGAGTGACAGGTTCAATCAGCCCCAGCATTTT.

This chain connects TRBV30 to TRBJ1-5, with 7 bases aligning to TRBD1. The V segment lost 8 bases and the J segment 4 bases; nucleotides outside the gene matches: 8. Germline values: CDR1 GTSNPN, CDR2 SVGIG (reference sequence). The CDR3 contains 13 residues. CDR3 nucleotides: TGTGCCACAGGGGCTTCAGGAAATCAGCCCCAGCATTTT. The encoded protein is CATGASGNQPQHF.

This chain links TRBV7-9 with TRBJ1-1; maybe TRBD1 (6 bases). V was shortened by 7 bases and J by 5 bases, with 8 bases between the two germline ends. The CDR3 sequence is 11 residues long. Germline V gene data show CDR1 as SEHNR and CDR2 as FQNEAQ (reference sequence). Written as DNA, the CDR3 is TGTGCCAGCACCAGGGGAACTGAAGCTTTCTTT. Translated: CASTRGTEAFF.

The gene calls are TRBV19 and TRBJ1-1; D perhaps matches TRBD1 (5 bases). Trimming took 10 bases from V and 1 from J, leaving 13 bases between them. The CDR3 extends over 13 amino acids. Germline loops: CDR1 LNHDA, CDR2 SQIVND (reference sequence). Here the CDR3 DNA reads TGTGCCACCACAGGTTTTCCGAACACTGAAGCTTTCTTT. Translation: CATTGFPNTEAFF.